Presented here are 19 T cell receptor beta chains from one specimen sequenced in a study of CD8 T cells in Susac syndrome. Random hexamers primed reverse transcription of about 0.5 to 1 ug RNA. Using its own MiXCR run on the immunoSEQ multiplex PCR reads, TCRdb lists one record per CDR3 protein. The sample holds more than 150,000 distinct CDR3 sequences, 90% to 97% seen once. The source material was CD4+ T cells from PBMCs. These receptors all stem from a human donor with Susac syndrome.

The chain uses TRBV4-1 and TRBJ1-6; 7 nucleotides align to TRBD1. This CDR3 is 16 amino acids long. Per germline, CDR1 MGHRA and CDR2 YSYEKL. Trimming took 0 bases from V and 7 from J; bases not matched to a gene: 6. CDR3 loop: CASSQEWRTGNSPLHF. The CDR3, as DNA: TGCGCCAGCAGCCAAGAATGGAGGACAGGCAATTCACCCCTCCACTTT.

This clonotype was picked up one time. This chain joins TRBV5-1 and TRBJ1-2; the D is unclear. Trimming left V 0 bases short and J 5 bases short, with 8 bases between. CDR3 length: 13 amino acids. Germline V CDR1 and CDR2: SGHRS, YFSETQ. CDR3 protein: CASSLGTAYGYTF. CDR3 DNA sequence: TGCGCCAGCAGCTTGGGGACTGCTTATGGCTACACCTTC.

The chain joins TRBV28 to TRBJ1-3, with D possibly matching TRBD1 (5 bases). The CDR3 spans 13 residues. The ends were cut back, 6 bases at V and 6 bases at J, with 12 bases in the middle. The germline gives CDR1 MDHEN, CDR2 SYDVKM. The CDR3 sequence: CASRKGSENTIYF. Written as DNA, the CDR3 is TGTGCCAGCAGAAAGGGGTCAGAAAACACCATATATTTT. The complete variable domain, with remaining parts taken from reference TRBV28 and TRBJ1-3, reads DVKVTQSSRYLVKRTGEKVFLECVQDMDHENMFWYRQDPGLGLRLIYFSYDVKMKEKGDIPEGYSVSREKKERFSLILESASTNQTSMYLCASRKGSENTIYFGEGSWLTVV.

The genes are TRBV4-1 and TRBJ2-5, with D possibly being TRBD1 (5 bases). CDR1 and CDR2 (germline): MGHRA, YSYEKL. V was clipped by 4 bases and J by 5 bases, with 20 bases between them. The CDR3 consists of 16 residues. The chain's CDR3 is CASSLAGLPFSETQYF. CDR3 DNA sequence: TGCGCCAGCAGCCTGGCAGGGTTACCCTTTTCGGAGACCCAGTACTTC.

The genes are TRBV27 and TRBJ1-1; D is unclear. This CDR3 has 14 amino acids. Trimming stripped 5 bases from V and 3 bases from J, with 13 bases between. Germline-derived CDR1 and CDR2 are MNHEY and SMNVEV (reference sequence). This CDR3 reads CASSRYMGYTEAFF. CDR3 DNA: TGTGCCAGCAGTCGCTACATGGGTTACACTGAAGCTTTCTTT.

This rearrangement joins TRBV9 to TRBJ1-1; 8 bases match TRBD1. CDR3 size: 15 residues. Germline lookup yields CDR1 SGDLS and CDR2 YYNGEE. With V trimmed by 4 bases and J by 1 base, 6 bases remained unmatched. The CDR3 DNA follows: TGTGCCAGCAGCCCAACCGGGACAGGGAACACTGAAGCTTTCTTT. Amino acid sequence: CASSPTGTGNTEAFF.

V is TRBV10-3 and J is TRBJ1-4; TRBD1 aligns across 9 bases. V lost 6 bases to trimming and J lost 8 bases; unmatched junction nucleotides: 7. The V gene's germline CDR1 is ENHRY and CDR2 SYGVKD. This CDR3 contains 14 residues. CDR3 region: CAISPGTGKEKLFF. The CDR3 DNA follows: TGTGCCATCAGCCCCGGGACAGGGAAGGAAAAACTGTTTTTT.

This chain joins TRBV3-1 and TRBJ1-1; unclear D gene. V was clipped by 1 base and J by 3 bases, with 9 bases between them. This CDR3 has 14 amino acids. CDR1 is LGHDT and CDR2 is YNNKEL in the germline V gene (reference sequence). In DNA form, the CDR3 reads TGTGCCAGCAGCCAAGGGGGTACGGACACTGAAGCTTTCTTT. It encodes CASSQGGTDTEAFF.

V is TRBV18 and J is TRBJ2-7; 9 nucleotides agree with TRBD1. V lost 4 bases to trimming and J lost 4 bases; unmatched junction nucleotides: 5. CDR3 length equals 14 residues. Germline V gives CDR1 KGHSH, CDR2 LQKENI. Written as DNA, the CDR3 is TGTGCCAGCTCACTGGGACAGGGTCTATACGAGCAGTACTTC. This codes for CASSLGQGLYEQYF. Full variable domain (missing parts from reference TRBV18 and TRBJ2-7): NAGVMQNPRHLVRRRGQEARLRCSPMKGHSHVYWYRQLPEEGLKFMVYLQKENIIDESGMPKERFSAEFPKEGPSILRIQQVVRGDSAAYFCASSLGQGLYEQYFGPGTRLTVT.

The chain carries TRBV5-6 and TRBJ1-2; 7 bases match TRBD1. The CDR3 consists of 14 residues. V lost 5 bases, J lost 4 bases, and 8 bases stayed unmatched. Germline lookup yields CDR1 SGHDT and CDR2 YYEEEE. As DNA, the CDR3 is TGTGCCAGCAGGATGGGACAGCTCCCCTATGGCTACACCTTC. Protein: CASRMGQLPYGYTF.

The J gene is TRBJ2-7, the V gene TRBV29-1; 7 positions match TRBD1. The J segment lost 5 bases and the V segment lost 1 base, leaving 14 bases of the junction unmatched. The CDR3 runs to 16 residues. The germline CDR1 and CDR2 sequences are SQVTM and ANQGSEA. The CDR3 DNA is TGCAGCGTTGAAGGGGGGATAGGGACAGAAGCCCACGAGCAGTACTTC. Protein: CSVEGGIGTEAHEQYF.

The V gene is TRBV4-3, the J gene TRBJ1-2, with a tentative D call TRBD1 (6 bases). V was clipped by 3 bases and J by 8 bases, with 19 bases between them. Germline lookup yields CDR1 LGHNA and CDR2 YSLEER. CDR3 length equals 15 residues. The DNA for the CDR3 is TGCGCCAGCAGCCAGCGTCCGGGGGCAGGTTACGGCTACACCTTC. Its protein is CASSQRPGAGYGYTF.

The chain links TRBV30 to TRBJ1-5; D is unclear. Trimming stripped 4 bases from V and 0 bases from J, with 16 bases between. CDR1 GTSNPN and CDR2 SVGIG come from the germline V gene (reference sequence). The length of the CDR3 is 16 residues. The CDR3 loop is CAWNLYRVNSNQPQHF. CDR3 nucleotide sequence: TGTGCCTGGAATCTATATCGGGTTAATAGCAATCAGCCCCAGCATTTT.

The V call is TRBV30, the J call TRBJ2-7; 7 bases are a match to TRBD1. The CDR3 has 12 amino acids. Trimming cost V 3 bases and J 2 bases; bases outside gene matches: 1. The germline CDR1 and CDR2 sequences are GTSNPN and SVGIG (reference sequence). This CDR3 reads CAWRTGAYEQYF. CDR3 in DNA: TGTGCCTGGAGAACAGGGGCCTACGAGCAGTACTTC.

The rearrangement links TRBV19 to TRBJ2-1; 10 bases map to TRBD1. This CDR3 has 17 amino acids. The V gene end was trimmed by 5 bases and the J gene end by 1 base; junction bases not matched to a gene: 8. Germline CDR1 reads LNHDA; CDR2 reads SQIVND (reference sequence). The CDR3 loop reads CASSSRDRGRSYNEQFF. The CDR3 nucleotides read TGTGCCAGTAGTTCGCGGGACAGGGGAAGGTCCTACAATGAGCAGTTCTTC. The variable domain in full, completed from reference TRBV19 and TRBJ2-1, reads DGGITQSPKYLFRKEGQNVTLSCEQNLNHDAMYWYRQDPGQGLRLIYYSQIVNDFQKGDIAEGYSVSREKKESFPLTVTSAQKNPTAFYLCASSSRDRGRSYNEQFFGPGTRLTVL.

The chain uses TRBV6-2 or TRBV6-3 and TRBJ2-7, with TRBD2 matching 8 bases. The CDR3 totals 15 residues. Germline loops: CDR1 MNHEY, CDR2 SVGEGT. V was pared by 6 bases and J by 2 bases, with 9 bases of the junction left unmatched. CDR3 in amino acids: CASRNEAGETYEQYF. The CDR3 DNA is TGTGCCAGCAGGAATGAAGCGGGGGAAACCTACGAGCAGTACTTC.

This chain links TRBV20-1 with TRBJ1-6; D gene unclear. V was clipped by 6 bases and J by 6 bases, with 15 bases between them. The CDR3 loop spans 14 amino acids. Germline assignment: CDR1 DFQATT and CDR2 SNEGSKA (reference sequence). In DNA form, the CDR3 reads TGCAGTGCAAGGTCCGTCGAAATTAATTCACCCCTCCACTTT. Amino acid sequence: CSARSVEINSPLHF.

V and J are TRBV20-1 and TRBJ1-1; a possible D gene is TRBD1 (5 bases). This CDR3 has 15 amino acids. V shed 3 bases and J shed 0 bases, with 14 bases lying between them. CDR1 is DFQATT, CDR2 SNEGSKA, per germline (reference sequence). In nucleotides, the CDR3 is TGCAGTGCTAGTGTTTTTAGGGGAATGAACACTGAAGCTTTCTTT. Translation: CSASVFRGMNTEAFF.

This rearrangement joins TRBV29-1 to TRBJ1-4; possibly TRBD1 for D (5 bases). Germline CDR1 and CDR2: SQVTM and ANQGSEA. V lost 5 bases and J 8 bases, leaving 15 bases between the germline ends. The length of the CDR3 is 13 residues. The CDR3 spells CSVSPAGDEKLFF. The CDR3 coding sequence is TGCAGCGTTTCTCCGGCGGGGGACGAAAAACTGTTTTTT. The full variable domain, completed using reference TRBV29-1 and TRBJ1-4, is SAVISQKPSRDICQRGTSLTIQCQVDSQVTMMFWYRQQPGQSLTLIATANQGSEATYESGFVIDKFPISRPNLTFSTLTVSNMSPEDSSIYLCSVSPAGDEKLFFGSGTQLSVL.